A selection of T cell receptor beta chains follows, all from one sample in a study of blood T cell repertoires in COVID-19. TCRdb's table, derived via immunoSEQ multiplex PCR, lists solely in-frame clones and lacks some. Of approximately 35,000 clones in the sample, 70% to 90% were seen once. Sequences were obtained from peripheral blood. The receptors were sampled from a man aged 80 or over with active COVID-19. Each CDR3 is given with its conserved first and last residue. A D gene is named only where the DNA matches it firmly. Some rows have no size entry. The others give once, few or many, or a class for an expanded clone.

NA	TRBV3-1/TRBV3-2	TRBJ1-2	NA	CASSQQSWTGYGYTF	TGTGCCAGCAGCCAACAATCTTGGACGGGGTATGGCTACACCTTC
TRBD1	TRBV2	TRBJ2-2	NA	CASRRGTGGTGELFF	TGTGCCAGCAGGAGGGGAACAGGGGGCACCGGGGAGCTGTTTTTT
TRBD1	TRBV19	TRBJ2-1	NA	CASSIGARTGDQFF	TGTGCCAGTAGTATAGGGGCCCGGACAGGGGACCAGTTCTTC
TRBD2	TRBV2	TRBJ2-5	NA	CASSVGLAGVETQYF	TGTGCCAGCAGTGTAGGACTAGCGGGGGTAGAGACCCAGTACTTC
NA	TRBV5-4	TRBJ2-7	NA	CASSSSLVVGNEQYF	TGTGCCAGCAGCTCCTCACTAGTGGTCGGGAACGAGCAGTACTTC
NA	TRBV3-1/TRBV3-2	TRBJ2-3	NA	CASSQGVSLGNTQYF	TGTGCCAGCAGCCAAGGAGTCTCCCTCGGTAATACGCAGTATTTT
TRBD2	TRBV6-1	TRBJ2-7	NA	CASSEAGRGTYEQYF	TGTGCCAGCAGTGAAGCTGGGAGGGGAACCTACGAGCAGTACTTC
NA	TRBV10-3	TRBJ2-6	NA	CATFGTERSGANVLTF	TGTGCCACCTTCGGAACAGAACGCTCTGGGGCCAACGTCCTGACTTTC
TRBD1	TRBV2	TRBJ1-1	NA	CASTTGPLNTEAFF	TGTGCCAGCACGACAGGGCCATTGAACACTGAAGCTTTCTTT
NA	TRBV7-9	TRBJ2-7	once	CASSLDRWISYEQYF	TGTGCCAGCAGCTTAGACAGATGGATCTCCTACGAGCAGTACTTC
NA	TRBV2	TRBJ1-2	NA	CASSKDSSRGYTF	TGTGCCAGCAGTAAGGACAGCAGTAGAGGCTACACCTTC
TRBD1	TRBV9	TRBJ1-6	once	CASSVTGGSDSPLHF	TGTGCCAGCAGCGTGACAGGGGGCTCGGATTCACCCCTCCACTTT
TRBD1	TRBV19	TRBJ2-6	once	CASSHRGESRANVLTF	TGTGCCAGTAGTCACAGGGGGGAGTCTCGGGCCAACGTCCTGACTTTC
TRBD1	TRBV19	TRBJ1-2	few	CASTQGEVYGYTF	TGTGCCAGTACTCAGGGGGAGGTGTATGGCTACACCTTC
NA	TRBV4-1	TRBJ1-1	NA	CASSQETRRGSEAFF	TGCGCCAGCAGCCAAGAAACACGGCGGGGCTCTGAAGCTTTCTTT
TRBD2	TRBV4-3	TRBJ2-1	few	CASSQEFLRAGSYNEQFF	TGCGCCAGCAGCCAAGAATTCCTCCGAGCGGGGTCCTACAATGAGCAGTTCTTC
NA	TRBV27	TRBJ1-2	NA	CASSLSWGGYYGYTF	TGTGCCAGCAGTTTATCGTGGGGGGGATACTATGGCTACACCTTC
TRBD2	TRBV11-1	TRBJ2-3	NA	CASSTLAGASTDTQYF	TGTGCCAGCAGCACACTAGCGGGGGCCAGCACAGATACGCAGTATTTT
NA	TRBV19	TRBJ1-4	NA	CASKFVGTGGEKLFF	TGTGCCAGTAAATTCGTTGGCACAGGAGGGGAAAAACTGTTTTTT
TRBD2	TRBV7-2	TRBJ2-7	NA	CASSLGGAPYEQYF	TGTGCCAGCAGCCTCGGGGGGGCCCCCTACGAGCAGTACTTC
TRBD1	TRBV6-2/TRBV6-3	TRBJ1-6	NA	CASSRTGVNSPLHF	TGTGCCAGCAGTCGGACAGGGGTCAATTCACCCCTCCACTTT
NA	TRBV5-6	TRBJ1-5	NA	CASSLGAASPGQPQHF	TGTGCCAGCAGCTTGGGGGCGGCCTCGCCGGGGCAGCCCCAGCATTTT
TRBD1	TRBV9	TRBJ2-2	NA	CASSVSDRGITGELFF	TGTGCCAGCAGCGTAAGTGACAGGGGCATCACCGGGGAGCTGTTTTTT
TRBD1	TRBV6-5	TRBJ1-5	NA	CASNRDRTQHF	TGTGCCAGCAATCGGGACAGGACCCAGCATTTT
TRBD1	TRBV5-6	TRBJ1-1	NA	CASSLMGTGDLFPNTEAFF	TGTGCCAGCAGCCTGATGGGGACAGGGGACCTATTTCCGAACACTGAAGCTTTCTTT
NA	TRBV3-1/TRBV3-2	TRBJ1-4	NA	CASSQKAGRPVREKLFF	TGTGCCAGCAGCCAAAAAGCGGGGAGGCCGGTTCGGGAAAAACTGTTTTTT
TRBD1	TRBV4-1	TRBJ1-4	NA	CASSQDGTGAEKLFF	TGCGCCAGCAGCCAAGATGGGACAGGGGCTGAAAAACTGTTTTTT
TRBD2	TRBV5-6	TRBJ2-4	NA	CASSFSGGAVNIQYF	TGTGCCAGCAGCTTCAGCGGGGGGGCGGTAAACATTCAGTACTTC
NA	TRBV7-2	TRBJ2-3	NA	CASSFQSGGDTQYF	TGTGCCAGCAGCTTCCAGTCCGGAGGGGATACGCAGTATTTT
NA	TRBV12-3/TRBV12-4	TRBJ2-1	NA	CASSYRNEQFF	TGTGCCAGCAGTTATCGTAATGAGCAGTTCTTC
TRBD1	TRBV29-1	TRBJ2-2	few	CSVRTGTGNTGELFF	TGCAGCGTTAGAACCGGGACAGGGAACACCGGGGAGCTGTTTTTT
NA	TRBV6-5	TRBJ1-2	NA	CASAIKGIYGYTF	TGTGCCAGCGCGATAAAGGGGATCTATGGCTACACCTTC
NA	TRBV7-2	TRBJ2-3	once	CASSLYITGGTDTQYF	TGTGCCAGCAGCTTATACATAACGGGGGGCACAGATACGCAGTATTTT
NA	TRBV27	TRBJ2-2	NA	CASRRGGGELFF	TGTGCCAGCAGAAGGGGCGGCGGGGAGCTGTTTTTT
TRBD2	TRBV7-9	TRBJ2-1	NA	CASSLALAGVEEQFF	TGTGCCAGCAGCTTAGCACTAGCGGGGGTTGAGGAGCAGTTCTTC
NA	TRBV2	TRBJ2-4	NA	CASSGTAAGIQYF	TGTGCCAGCAGTGGGACGGCAGCGGGCATTCAGTACTTC
TRBD2	TRBV20-1	TRBJ2-1	few	CSASRTSGGYNEQFF	TGCAGTGCCAGTCGGACTAGCGGGGGCTACAATGAGCAGTTCTTC